This T cell receptor beta chain was documented in a study of regulatory T cells in long-lasting Graves disease (dated by TCRdb to the early 2020s). Background on the whole study: In the newly diagnosed Graves' disease group, patients had been taking antithyroid drugs for less than 3 months. Patients with persistent Graves' disease were compared with patients with newly diagnosed Graves' disease using TCR sequencing and RNA sequencing of peripheral blood. The study was registered as a clinical trial and conducted in China. A total of about 33 samples underwent TCR sequencing, from roughly 13 patients with persistent Graves' disease and some 20 patients with newly diagnosed Graves' disease. Results and caveats for the whole study, not just this receptor: Lower TCR Shannon entropy and fewer highly expanded clones were observed in persistent Graves' disease patients than in newly diagnosed patients, which suggested clonal expansion. A larger number of public clonotypes was shared among persistent patients (around 2,500) than among newly diagnosed patients (about 990). The study examined only peripheral blood because the primary lesion, thyroid tissue, could not be accessed. Sequencing and analysis were limited to the TCR beta chain. The authors noted that the small sample size was a limitation that may lower accuracy. TRBV28, TRBJ1-2 and TRBJ2-5 were preferentially used in persistent disease, while TRBV20-1 and TRBJ2-1 were favored in newly diagnosed disease.

Worth noting for this clonotype: Its target antigen remains unknown. Base qualities were left out, and no much larger clone turns up one base away.

The library was prepared using multiplex PCR. Sequencing was carried out with an Illumina HiSeq 4000. To build TCR beta libraries, CDR3 regions were amplified by Arm-PCR using iRepertoire HTBI primers. Before sequencing, the PCR products went through gel purification. Turning to the authors' computational methods: A total of around 66 TRBV and 14 TRBJ segments were identified across samples and were used for gene usage analysis of CDR3 amino acid clonotypes. Filtered high-quality paired reads were merged into contigs using COPE and FqMerger. BLAST was used to align contigs to the IMGT TRBV, TRBD and TRBJ reference genes, and CDR3 was defined following IMGT. Highly expanded clones were defined as clonotypes with a frequency above 0.1%. Repertoire diversity was measured by Shannon entropy, and V-J evenness by the Gini coefficient. Clonotypes shared by more than one individual were considered public. Clones were called with MiXCR by TCRdb after fastp trimmed the public reads at Q25, and only in-frame beta chains were retained. Here each entry gathers all rows of one CDR3 protein and keeps the most common genes and DNA. TCRdb's processing, not the study's, gives the V and J calls here. For this sample there are some 560,000 distinct CDR3 sequences; around 15% appear just once. The top ten constitute approximately 25% of the sample.

The CDR3 goes from the cysteine to the phenylalanine over 11 residues. Only the CDR3 part of the read is kept: 33 bases, read in frame from the first base. V is shortened by 4 bases, J by 7 bases, and the region joining them spans 7 bases. CDR1 and CDR2, looked up from the germline V gene, are SQVTM and ANQGSEA. In light of the paper, this sample's time point label describes: newly diagnosed GD, antithyroid drugs for less than 3 months. For both TCR sequencing and RNA sequencing, RNA was extracted from PBMCs using TRIzol. The diagnosis of Graves' disease followed American Thyroid Association guidelines. Patients were recruited from an endocrinology department in Xi'an, China. Each patient gave roughly 8.4 milliliters of peripheral blood, collected in an EDTA anticoagulant tube. PBMCs were isolated by Ficoll Paque Plus density gradient separation without further T cell sorting. An Agilent 2100 Bioanalyzer and agarose gel were used to check RNA quality, while a NanoDrop 2000 measured RNA concentration.

The data also belong to a second study, concerning T cells in Graves' hyperthyroidism and ophthalmopathy. The second source states: Stable Graves' hyperthyroidism was defined as no progression to ophthalmopathy during 18 months of follow-up. Hyperthyroidism patients were aged 18 to 65 years and newly diagnosed, with disease duration of less than 2 months. The study excluded patients with uncontrolled infections, other autoimmune diseases, pregnancy or lactation. Diagnoses were based on clinical symptoms, serum thyroxine and TRAb, thyroid ultrasound and orbital computed tomography. The first round of RT-PCR for the TCR CDR3 was performed with the HTBI primer set and the Qiagen OneStep RT-PCR kit. Most expanded thyroid clonotypes (frequency above 0.001) were also detected in blood, suggesting blood repertoires may reflect thyroid immune responses. Ophthalmopathy was separated from stable hyperthyroidism by a 13 V-J signature model, with approximately 85% sensitivity and 81% to 82% specificity obtained in cross-validation and 80%/75% obtained in testing. During validation, the model predicted progression to ophthalmopathy a median of around six months ahead of onset, with roughly 65% sensitivity and 72.22% specificity. TCR V-J signatures able to tell the groups apart were searched for in a discovery cohort of 95 or so patients, of whom around 42 had Graves' ophthalmopathy and roughly 57 had stable Graves' hyperthyroidism. Prospective prediction of ophthalmopathy was tested in an independent validation cohort of 18 to 20 hyperthyroidism patients and 15 to 17 patients who later progressed to ophthalmopathy. For training and testing, the 80 to 100 patients in the discovery cohort were randomly divided in a 7:3 ratio. The study also compared thyroid tissue and blood T-cell repertoires from several Graves' hyperthyroidism patients. After blood sampling, hyperthyroidism patients were treated with methimazole at a starting dose of 30 mg daily, and ophthalmopathy patients were treated with high-dose intravenous methylprednisolone. Libraries were constructed in a second round of multiplex PCR, after which size selection and purification were performed. The libraries were sequenced on an Illumina HiSeq2000 using paired-end 100 bp reads. SOAPnuke was used to process the raw data, throwing out any read that contained adapters or uncalled bases, had a mean Phred below 15, or lacked an exact constant-primer or identifier match. COPE v1.2.5 was used to merge the high-quality paired reads, and each unique nucleotide sequence was defined as a clonotype. Clonotypes were aligned to IMGT TRBV, TRBD and TRBJ reference segments using MiTCR v1.1. Only V-J combinations with frequency above 0.0001, covering approximately 99% of repertoires, were analysed. The TCS score was defined as the ratio of F50 (clonal expansion) to E x V (chaos), calculated using BLOSUM62-based TCRdist between CDR3 peptides within each V-J. Welch's t-statistics and random forest reduced 500 to 550 V-J features to 10 to 15, which were used in a naive Bayes classifier (R e1071). Sample size was not statistically predetermined, and blinding of investigators to group allocation was not performed. According to the paper, TCR Vbeta CDR3 sequencing was carried out on some 130 peripheral blood samples, which came from 40 to 45 ophthalmopathy, under 85 hyperthyroidism and about 17 progressor patients.

This specimen was peripheral blood mononuclear cells (PBMCs), taken at new diagnosis, from a patient treated with antithyroid drugs. This sequence originates from a woman aged 40-60 years with Graves disease. Donor details come from another sample of the same person, matched by shared clones. The chain uses TRBV29-1 and TRBJ2-2; the D gene is not confidently resolved. The CDR3 amino acid sequence is: CSVVDVGELFF. The DNA sequence is TGCAGCGTTGTTGATGTCGGGGAGCTGTTTTTT.